Following are 9 T cell receptor beta chains from one sample sequenced in a study of T cells in Graves' hyperthyroidism and ophthalmopathy. Using RNA transcripts as the source, TCR beta CDR3 regions were amplified. First-round RT-PCR with HTBI primers amplified the TCR CDR3 region. TCRdb analysed the multiplex PCR reads with MiXCR anew, one entry per CDR3 protein. This sample carries 400,000 to 550,000 distinct CDR3 sequences, around a quarter of them seen once, and the ten largest clones take approximately 10%. The sequenced sample was blood. The receptor set was obtained from a woman in her 30s with Graves' ophthalmopathy.

The chain has TRBV6-2 or TRBV6-3 and TRBJ2-5; 8 nucleotides match TRBD2. The CDR3 spans 16 residues. CDR1 and CDR2 from the germline V gene are MNHEY and SVGEGT. Trimming cost V 2 bases and J 0 bases; bases outside gene matches: 5. The CDR3 DNA sequence: TGTGCCAGCAGTTACGGAGCGGGGGCGGACCAAGAGACCCAGTACTTC. The encoded protein is CASSYGAGADQETQYF.

This clonotype was counted many times. The J gene is TRBJ2-3, the V gene TRBV29-1, with a possible D match to TRBD2 (6 bases). Trimming removed 3 bases at V and 4 bases at J, with 17 bases between. CDR3 length: 15 residues. Germline V CDR1 and CDR2: SQVTM, ANQGSEA. CDR3 DNA sequence: TGCAGCGTTGACCCTTACCCCGGGACTCCAGATACGCAGTATTTT. Encoded protein: CSVDPYPGTPDTQYF.

This clonotype was detected ten times or more. The V call is TRBV18, the J call TRBJ2-2, with D unresolved. This CDR3 region has 14 residues. V was trimmed by 2 bases and J by 7 bases, leaving 11 bases between them. Germline V gene data show CDR1 as KGHSH and CDR2 as LQKENI. The CDR3 loop reads CASSPSVENGELFF. DNA of the CDR3: TGTGCCAGCTCACCATCGGTCGAGAACGGGGAGCTGTTTTTT.

The sample holds many counts of this clonotype. The chain uses TRBV12-3 or TRBV12-4 and TRBJ1-2; a possible D gene is TRBD1 (6 bases). Trimming took 5 bases from V and 4 from J, leaving 14 bases between them. The CDR3 has 14 amino acids. DNA for the CDR3: TGTGCCAGCAGTACAGAGGGGGGGATCTATGGCTACACCTTC. Translated: CASSTEGGIYGYTF.

At least ten counts were recorded for this clonotype. The J gene is TRBJ2-7, the V gene TRBV5-1; D may match TRBD1 or TRBD2 (6 bases each). CDR1 and CDR2 (germline): SGHRS, YFSETQ. The CDR3 is made up of 16 amino acids. V was pared by 0 bases and J by 4 bases, with 17 bases between. In DNA form, the CDR3 reads TGCGCCAGCAGCTTGGATGGGGGAACGGGGGCTTACGAGCAGTACTTC. This translates into CASSLDGGTGAYEQYF.

This clonotype came up many times. The chain joins TRBV2 to TRBJ1-1; the D is unclear. The CDR3 totals 13 residues. Germline CDR1 SNHLY, CDR2 FYNNEI. V lost 4 bases and J 2 bases, leaving 8 bases between the germline ends. CDR3 in DNA: TGTGCCAGCAGTGGGAACATAAACACTGAAGCTTTCTTT. It encodes CASSGNINTEAFF.

This clonotype has a count of ten or more. The chain combines TRBV19 with TRBJ1-1; 12 bases align to TRBD1. The germline CDR1 and CDR2 sequences are LNHDA and SQIVND (reference sequence). V lost 3 bases to trimming and J lost 5 bases; unmatched junction nucleotides: 10. The CDR3 loop spans 17 amino acids. CDR3 DNA sequence: TGTGCCAGTAGTATCCCACCGGGACAGGGGGCGCGGACTGAAGCTTTCTTT. It is translated as CASSIPPGQGARTEAFF.

The chain joins TRBV29-1 to TRBJ1-1; D is uncertain. Germline V gives CDR1 SQVTM, CDR2 ANQGSEA. Trimming took off 4 bases at V and 1 base at J, with 10 bases between the two ends. The CDR3 runs to 13 residues. The CDR3 spells CSVALSGNTEAFF. DNA for the CDR3: TGCAGCGTTGCCTTGTCAGGGAACACTGAAGCTTTCTTT.

The rearrangement joins TRBV12-5 to TRBJ2-5, with 10 positions matching TRBD2. The CDR3 runs to 14 residues. From germline, CDR1 is LGHNT and CDR2 FRNRAP. Trimming removed 6 bases from V and 5 bases from J; junction bases left unmatched: 6. The CDR3 DNA sequence: TGTGCTAGTGGCCGAGCGGGGGGGACGGAGACCCAGTACTTC. It encodes CASGRAGGTETQYF. The full variable domain, with the rest looked up from reference TRBV12-5 and TRBJ2-5, is DARVTQTPRHKVTEMGQEVTMRCQPILGHNTVFWYRQTMMQGLELLAYFRNRAPLDDSGMPKDRFSAEMPDATLATLKIQPSEPRDSAVYFCASGRAGGTETQYFGPGTRLLVL.